The clone carrying this T cell receptor (beta chain) was detected only a few times. From germline, CDR1 is DFQATT and CDR2 SNEGSKA (reference sequence). V trimming: 5 bases; J trimming: 5 bases; junction bases outside the gene matches: 15. The CDR3 covers 17 residues. The source of the sample is a study of T cell repertoires in cytomegalovirus infection. TCRdb ran MiXCR on the reads and lists one entry per CDR3 protein. The sample lists 400,000 or so distinct CDR3 sequences, approximately 18% occurring once. The sequence was obtained from a human donor in good health (CMV status not recorded). Some clones in this sample may be carry-over from other donors' samples. Sequencing input: PBMCs. This chain uses TRBV20-1 with TRBJ2-3; 11 bases are a match to TRBD2. CDR3 amino acids: CSADNGYSGGAGDTQYF. The CDR3 nucleotides are TGCAGTGCTGACAACGGATATAGCGGGGGGGCGGGAGATACGCAGTATTTT.